This T cell receptor beta chain was documented in a study of blood T cells in healthy people across ages. Each donor's blood draw was approximately 10 milliliters of peripheral blood. Each sample gave at least 6.5 million isolated PBMCs. V was shortened by 6 bases and J by 7 bases, with 22 bases between the two germline ends. The germline gives CDR1 SQVTM, CDR2 ANQGSEA. The CDR3 totals 15 residues. For the second PCR, which ran for about 6 to 11 cycles, a sample-barcoded 5' primer and a J-beta primer mix were used. Per sample, CDR3-containing paired-end reads numbered at least 2.5 million. A single record per CDR3 protein comes from TCRdb applying MiXCR to the 5' RACE reads. Of about 1.8 million distinct CDR3 sequences in the sample, about 50% are singletons; the top ten hold 2.1%.

The chain couples TRBV29-1 to TRBJ2-1; D perhaps matches TRBD2 (6 bases). This clonotype originated in a woman between 35 and 50 years old in good health. Sequencing was performed on blood. CDR3 nucleotides: TGCAGCGTCTCCCCCGGCGGGGTTATTCGAAATGAGCAGTTCTTC. This encodes CSVSPGGVIRNEQFF.